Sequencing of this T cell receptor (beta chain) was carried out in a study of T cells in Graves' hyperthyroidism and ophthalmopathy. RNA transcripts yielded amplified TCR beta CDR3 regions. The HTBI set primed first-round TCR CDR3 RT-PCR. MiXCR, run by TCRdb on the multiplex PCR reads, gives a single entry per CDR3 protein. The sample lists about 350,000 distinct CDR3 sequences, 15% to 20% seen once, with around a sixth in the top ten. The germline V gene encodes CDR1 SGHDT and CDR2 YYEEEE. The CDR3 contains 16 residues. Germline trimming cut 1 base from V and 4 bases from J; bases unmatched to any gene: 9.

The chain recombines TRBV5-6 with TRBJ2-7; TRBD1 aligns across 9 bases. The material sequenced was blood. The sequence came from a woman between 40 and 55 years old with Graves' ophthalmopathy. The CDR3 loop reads CASSLFVTGGLYEQYF. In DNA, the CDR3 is TGTGCCAGCAGCTTGTTTGTGACAGGGGGTTTATACGAGCAGTACTTC.